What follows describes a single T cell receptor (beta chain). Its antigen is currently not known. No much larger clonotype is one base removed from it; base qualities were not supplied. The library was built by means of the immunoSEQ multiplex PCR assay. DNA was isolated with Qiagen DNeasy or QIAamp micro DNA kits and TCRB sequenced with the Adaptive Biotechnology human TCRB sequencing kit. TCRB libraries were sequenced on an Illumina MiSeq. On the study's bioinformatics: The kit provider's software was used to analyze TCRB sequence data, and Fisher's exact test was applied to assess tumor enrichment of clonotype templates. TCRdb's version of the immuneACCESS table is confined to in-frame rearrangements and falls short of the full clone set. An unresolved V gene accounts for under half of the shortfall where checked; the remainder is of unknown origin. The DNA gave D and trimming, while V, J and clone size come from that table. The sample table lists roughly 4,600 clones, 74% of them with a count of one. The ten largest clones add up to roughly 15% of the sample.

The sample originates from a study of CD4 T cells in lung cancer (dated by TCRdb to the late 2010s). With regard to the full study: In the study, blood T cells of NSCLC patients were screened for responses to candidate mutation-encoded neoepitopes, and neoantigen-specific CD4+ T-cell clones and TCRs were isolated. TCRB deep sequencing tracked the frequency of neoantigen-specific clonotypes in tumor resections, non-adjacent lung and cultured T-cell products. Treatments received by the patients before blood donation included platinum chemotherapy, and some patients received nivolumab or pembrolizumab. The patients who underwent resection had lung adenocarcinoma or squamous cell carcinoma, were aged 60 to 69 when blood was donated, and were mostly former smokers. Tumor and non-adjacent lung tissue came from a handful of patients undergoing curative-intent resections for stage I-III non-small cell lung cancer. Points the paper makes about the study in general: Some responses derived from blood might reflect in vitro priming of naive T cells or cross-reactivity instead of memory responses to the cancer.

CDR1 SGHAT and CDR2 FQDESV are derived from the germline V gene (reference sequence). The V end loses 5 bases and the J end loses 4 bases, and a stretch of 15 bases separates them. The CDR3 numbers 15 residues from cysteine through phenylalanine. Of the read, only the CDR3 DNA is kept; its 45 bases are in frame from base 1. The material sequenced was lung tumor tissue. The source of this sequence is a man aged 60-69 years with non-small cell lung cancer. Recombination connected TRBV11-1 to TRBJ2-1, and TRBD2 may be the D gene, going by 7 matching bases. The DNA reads TGTGCCAGCAGCCTGGGGGGGACAACTTACAATGAGCAGTTCTTC. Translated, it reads CASSLGGTTYNEQFF.